This T cell receptor beta chain was captured in a study of blood T cell repertoires in COVID-19. Study background: Specimens from acute and convalescent COVID-19 originated in the United States, Italy and Spain. In each case, the material was cDNA or gDNA derived from T cells, B-cell-depleted T cells, or PBMCs.

In the authors' methods: Nucleated cell counts were estimated from reference gene primer amplification. TCRdb's copy holds only in-frame clones and misses some; the assay was immunoSEQ multiplex PCR. V, J and clone size are those of that table, while D and trimming were read from the DNA. The table lists 150,000 to 200,000 clones, around four fifths of them singletons. J was trimmed by 9 bases and V by 3 bases; bases with no gene match: 7. Germline lookup yields CDR1 LNHDA and CDR2 SQIVND (reference sequence). The CDR3 covers 14 residues. This clonotype was sampled from a woman aged 80 or over with acute or convalescent COVID-19. Source material: peripheral blood. J is TRBJ1-5 and V is TRBV19; the match to TRBD1 covers 8 bases. CDR3 sequence: CASSIRQGLRPQHF. The CDR3 nucleotides are TGTGCCAGTAGTATCAGACAGGGGCTGAGGCCCCAGCATTTT.